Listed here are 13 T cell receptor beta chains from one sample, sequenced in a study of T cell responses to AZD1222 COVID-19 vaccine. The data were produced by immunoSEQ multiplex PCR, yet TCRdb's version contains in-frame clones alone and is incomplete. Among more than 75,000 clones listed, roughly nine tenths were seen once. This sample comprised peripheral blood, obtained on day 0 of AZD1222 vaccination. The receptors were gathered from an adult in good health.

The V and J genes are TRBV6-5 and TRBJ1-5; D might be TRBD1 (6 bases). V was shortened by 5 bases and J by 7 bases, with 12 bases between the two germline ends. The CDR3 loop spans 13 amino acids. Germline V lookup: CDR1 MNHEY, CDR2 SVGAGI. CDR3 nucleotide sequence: TGTGCCAGCAGTCCACAGGGTTGGCAGCCCCAGCATTTT. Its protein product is CASSPQGWQPQHF.

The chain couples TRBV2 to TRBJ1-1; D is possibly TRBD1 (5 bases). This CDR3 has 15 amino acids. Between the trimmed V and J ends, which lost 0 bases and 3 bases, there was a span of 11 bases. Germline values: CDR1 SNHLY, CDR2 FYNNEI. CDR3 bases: TGTGCCAGCAGTGAAGCGATCCCGACAGACACTGAAGCTTTCTTT. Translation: CASSEAIPTDTEAFF.

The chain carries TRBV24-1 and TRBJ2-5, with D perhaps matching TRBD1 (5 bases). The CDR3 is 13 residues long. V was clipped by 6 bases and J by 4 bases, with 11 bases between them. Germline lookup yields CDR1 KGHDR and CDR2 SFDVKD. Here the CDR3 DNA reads TGTGCCACCAGTTCCGCAGGGTTAGAGACCCAGTACTTC. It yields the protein CATSSAGLETQYF.

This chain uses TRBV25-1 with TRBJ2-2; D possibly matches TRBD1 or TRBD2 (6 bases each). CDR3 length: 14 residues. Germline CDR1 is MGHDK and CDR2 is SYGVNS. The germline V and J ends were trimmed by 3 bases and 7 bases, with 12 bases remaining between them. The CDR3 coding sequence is TGTGCCAGCAGTGACGGGGGCGCGGGCGGGGAGCTGTTTTTT. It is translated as CASSDGGAGGELFF.

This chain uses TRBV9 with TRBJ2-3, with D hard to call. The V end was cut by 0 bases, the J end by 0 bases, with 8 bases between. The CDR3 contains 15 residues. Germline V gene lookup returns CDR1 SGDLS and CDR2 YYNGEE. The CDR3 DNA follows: TGTGCCAGCAGCGTAGAGGTGGGAAGCACAGATACGCAGTATTTT. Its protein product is CASSVEVGSTDTQYF.

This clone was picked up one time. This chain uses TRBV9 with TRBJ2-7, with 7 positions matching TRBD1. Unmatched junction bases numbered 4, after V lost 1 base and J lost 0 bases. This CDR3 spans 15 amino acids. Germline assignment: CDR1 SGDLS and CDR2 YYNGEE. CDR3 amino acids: CASSVSAGGSYEQYF. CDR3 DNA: TGTGCCAGCAGCGTATCAGCAGGGGGCTCCTACGAGCAGTACTTC.

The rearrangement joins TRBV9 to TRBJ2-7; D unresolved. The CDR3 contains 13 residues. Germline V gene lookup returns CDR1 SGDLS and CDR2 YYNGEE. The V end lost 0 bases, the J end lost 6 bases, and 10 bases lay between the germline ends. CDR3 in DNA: TGTGCCAGCAGCGTAGGGGCTACATTCGAGCAGTACTTC. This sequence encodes CASSVGATFEQYF.

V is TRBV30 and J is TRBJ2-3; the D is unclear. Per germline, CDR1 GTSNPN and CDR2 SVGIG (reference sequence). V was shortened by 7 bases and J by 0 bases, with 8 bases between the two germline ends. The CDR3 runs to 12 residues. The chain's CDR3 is CALDASTDTQYF. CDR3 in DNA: TGTGCCTTGGACGCGAGCACAGATACGCAGTATTTT.

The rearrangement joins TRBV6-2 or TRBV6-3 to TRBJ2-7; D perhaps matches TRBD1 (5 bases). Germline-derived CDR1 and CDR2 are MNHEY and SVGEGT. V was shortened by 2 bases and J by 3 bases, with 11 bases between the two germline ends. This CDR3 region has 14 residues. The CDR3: CASSYGAGRYEQYF. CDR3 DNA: TGTGCCAGCAGTTACGGGGCAGGGCGCTACGAGCAGTACTTC.

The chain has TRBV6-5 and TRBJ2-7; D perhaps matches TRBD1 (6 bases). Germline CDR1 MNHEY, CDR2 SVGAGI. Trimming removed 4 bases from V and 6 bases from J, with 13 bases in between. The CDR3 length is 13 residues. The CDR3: CASSSQGLVEQYF. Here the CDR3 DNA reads TGTGCCAGCAGTTCTCAGGGGCTCGTCGAGCAGTACTTC.

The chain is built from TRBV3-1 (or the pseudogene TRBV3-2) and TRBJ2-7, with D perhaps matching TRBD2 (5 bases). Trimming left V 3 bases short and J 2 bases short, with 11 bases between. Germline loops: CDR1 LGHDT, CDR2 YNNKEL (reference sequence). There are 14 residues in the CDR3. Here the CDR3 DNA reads TGTGCCAGCAGCCAGGGCACGGGGACCTACGAGCAGTACTTC. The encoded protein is CASSQGTGTYEQYF.

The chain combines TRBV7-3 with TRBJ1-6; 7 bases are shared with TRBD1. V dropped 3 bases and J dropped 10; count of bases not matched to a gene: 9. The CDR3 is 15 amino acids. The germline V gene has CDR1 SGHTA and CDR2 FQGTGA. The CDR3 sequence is CASSFTSGQRSPLHF. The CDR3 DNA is TGTGCCAGCAGCTTTACCTCGGGACAGCGGTCACCCCTCCACTTT.

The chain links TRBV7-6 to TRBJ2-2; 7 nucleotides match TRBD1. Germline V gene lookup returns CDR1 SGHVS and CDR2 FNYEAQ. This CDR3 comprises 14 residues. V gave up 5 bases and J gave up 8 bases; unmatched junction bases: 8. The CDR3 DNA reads TGTGCCAGCAGCCCCGACAGGGTAACTGGGGAGCTGTTTTTT. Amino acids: CASSPDRVTGELFF.